This paragraph reports one T cell receptor beta chain. Methods used by the authors: The assay estimated nucleated cells by amplifying reference gene primers. TCRdb's copy holds only in-frame clones and misses some; the assay was immunoSEQ multiplex PCR. V, J and clone size are taken as reported in that table, and D and trimming were inferred from the DNA itself. The top ten clones hold 1.5% of a sample with about 140,000 clones, 85% to 90% of them seen once. This specimen belongs to a study of blood T cell repertoires in COVID-19. About the research overall: Sites in the United States, Italy and Spain provided acute and convalescent COVID-19 samples. T cells, B-cell-depleted T cells, or PBMCs supplied cDNA or gDNA.

This clonotype originated in a woman aged 60 to 75 with acute or convalescent COVID-19. The sample consisted of peripheral blood.

This chain's CDR3 is CASSQSAGPSNQPQHF. For the CDR3, the DNA is TGTGCCAGCAGCCAATCAGCGGGGCCTAGCAATCAGCCCCAGCATTTT. The rearrangement uses TRBV7-2 and TRBJ1-5, with D perhaps matching TRBD1 (5 bases). CDR1 is SGHTA, CDR2 FQGNSA, per germline. The CDR3 loop spans 16 amino acids. Between the trimmed V and J ends, which lost 5 bases and 0 bases, there was a span of 14 bases. The complete variable domain, with remaining parts taken from reference TRBV7-2 and TRBJ1-5, reads GAGVSQSPSNKVTEKGKDVELRCDPISGHTALYWYRQSLGQGLEFLIYFQGNSAPDKSGLPSDRFSAERTGGSVSTLTIQRTQQEDSAVYLCASSQSAGPSNQPQHFGDGTRLSIL.